These 32 T cell receptor beta chains share one sample of origin, sequenced in a study of response to subunit inactivated influenza vaccine. TCRdb itself ran the RT-PCR reads through MiXCR, one entry per CDR3 protein. The table lists roughly 790,000 distinct CDR3 sequences, 21% of them singletons. The sequencing here drew on PBMCs from blood, taken less than 6 days after vaccination. The receptors here all came from a man aged 50 or older who received an inactivated influenza vaccine.

V gene TRBV7-8 combines with J gene TRBJ1-2, with D perhaps TRBD1 (6 bases). The CDR3 has 14 amino acids. The V gene lost 4 bases and the J gene lost 4 bases, with 13 bases spanning the gap. Germline V gene sequence: CDR1 SGHVS, CDR2 FQNEAQ. Here the CDR3 reads CASSWEQGTYGYTF. CDR3 DNA: TGTGCCAGCAGCTGGGAACAGGGTACCTATGGCTACACCTTC.

The sample holds many counts of this clonotype. J is TRBJ2-3 and V is TRBV12-3 or TRBV12-4; no firm D call. The CDR3 length is 13 residues. The germline V and J ends were trimmed by 2 bases and 4 bases, with 7 bases remaining between them. The CDR3 protein is CASSLFRSDTQYF. CDR3 DNA: TGTGCCAGCAGTTTATTTCGGTCAGATACGCAGTATTTT.

This chain uses TRBV28 with TRBJ1-1; D perhaps matches TRBD1 (6 bases). V was shortened by 5 bases and J by 4 bases, with 20 bases between the two germline ends. The CDR3 is 16 amino acids. The germline gives CDR1 MDHEN, CDR2 SYDVKM. In DNA form, the CDR3 reads TGTGCCAGCAGTGGTCGATCAGGGGAAGGGGGCACTGAAGCTTTCTTT. This translates into CASSGRSGEGGTEAFF. Variable domain in full (rest from reference TRBV28 and TRBJ1-1): DVKVTQSSRYLVKRTGEKVFLECVQDMDHENMFWYRQDPGLGLRLIYFSYDVKMKEKGDIPEGYSVSREKKERFSLILESASTNQTSMYLCASSGRSGEGGTEAFFGQGTRLTVV.

This clonotype was counted at least ten times. This CDR3 reads CASSPGDTLSYNEQFF. The CDR3 bases are TGCGCCAGCAGCCCTGGGGACACCCTCTCCTACAATGAGCAGTTCTTC. The rearrangement uses TRBV5-1 and TRBJ2-1; a possible D gene is TRBD1 (6 bases). Germline CDR1 SGHRS, CDR2 YFSETQ. Trimming shortened V by 4 bases and J by 0 bases, and 14 bases separated the two germline ends. The CDR3 loop spans 16 amino acids.

This clonotype was seen repeatedly, ten times or more. V is TRBV5-1 and J is TRBJ2-5; 10 nucleotides line up with TRBD2. CDR1 and CDR2 from the germline V gene are SGHRS and YFSETQ. The V and J ends lost 0 bases and 4 bases, in that order; junction bases with no gene match: 3. The CDR3 is made up of 15 amino acids. CDR3 region: CASSLAGTSAETQYF. Written as DNA, the CDR3 is TGCGCCAGCAGCTTGGCCGGGACTAGCGCAGAGACCCAGTACTTC.

The chain is built from TRBV4-1 and TRBJ2-1; maybe TRBD1 (5 bases). Germline V gene sequence: CDR1 MGHRA, CDR2 YSYEKL. V was shortened by 2 bases and J by 8 bases, with 16 bases between the two germline ends. CDR3 length equals 15 residues. The CDR3 DNA follows: TGCGCCAGCAGCCAACCACGACAGCGCCGGTATGAGCAGTTCTTC. Its protein product is CASSQPRQRRYEQFF.

CDR3 DNA: TGCGCCAGCAGCTTGAGTAGTCGGACAGGGGTAGGTGAGCAGTTCTTC. Translated, it gives CASSLSSRTGVGEQFF. The chain is built from TRBV5-1 and TRBJ2-1, with 9 nucleotides matching TRBD1. This CDR3 has 16 residues. Trimming at V came to 1 base and at J to 9 bases, leaving 11 bases not matched to a gene. CDR1 and CDR2 (germline): SGHRS, YFSETQ. Using reference TRBV5-1 and TRBJ2-1 for the parts outside the CDR3, the full variable domain is KAGVTQTPRYLIKTRGQQVTLSCSPISGHRSVSWYQQTPGQGLQFLFEYFSETQRNKGNFPGRFSGRQFSNSRSEMNVSTLELGDSALYLCASSLSSRTGVGEQFFGPGTRLTVL.

This clonotype has only a few counts. This chain uses TRBV6-2 or TRBV6-3 with TRBJ2-5; the D gene is possibly TRBD1 (6 bases). The CDR3 covers 15 residues. V lost 5 bases to trimming and J lost 3 bases, with 16 bases between them. The germline V gene has CDR1 MNHEY and CDR2 SVGEGT. CDR3: CASSPNPRQEETQYF. The CDR3 DNA follows: TGTGCCAGCAGTCCAAACCCCCGACAGGAAGAGACCCAGTACTTC.

This clonotype was counted only a few times. The chain employs TRBV4-2 and TRBJ2-1; D unresolved. This CDR3 spans 18 amino acids. V lost 1 base and J 2 bases, leaving 18 bases between the germline ends. Germline CDR1 LGHNA, CDR2 YNFKEQ. This CDR3 is CASSQVGSGSYPYNEQFF. The CDR3 coding sequence is TGTGCCAGCAGCCAAGTAGGTTCAGGCAGCTACCCCTACAATGAGCAGTTCTTC.

The chain couples TRBV24-1 to TRBJ1-5; the D is unclear. The germline CDR1 and CDR2 sequences are KGHDR and SFDVKD. The CDR3 has 15 residues. V shed 4 bases and J shed 8 bases, with 17 bases lying between them. The CDR3 loop is CATSDPNTRNEPQHF. DNA of the CDR3: TGTGCCACCAGTGACCCGAACACGCGCAACGAGCCCCAGCATTTT.

This chain uses TRBV12-3 or TRBV12-4 with TRBJ2-2; TRBD1 matches at 7 bases. V dropped 6 bases and J dropped 6; count of bases not matched to a gene: 7. The CDR3 covers 14 residues. The CDR3: CASSPYRGPGELFF. The CDR3 nucleotides are TGTGCCAGCAGCCCCTACAGGGGTCCCGGGGAGCTGTTTTTT.

CDR3 in amino acids: CASRGDALSYEQYF. DNA of the CDR3: TGTGCCAGCAGGGGGGACGCATTATCCTACGAGCAGTACTTC. The chain recombines TRBV28 with TRBJ2-7; TRBD1 or TRBD2 may be the D gene (5 bases each). Germline V CDR1 and CDR2: MDHEN, SYDVKM. The V gene lost 6 bases and the J gene lost 1 base, with 13 bases spanning the gap. There are 14 residues in the CDR3.

The chain carries TRBV24-1 and TRBJ2-3, with D tentatively TRBD2 (7 bases). The CDR3 totals 18 residues. V lost 3 bases and J lost 0, with 18 bases in between. Germline V gives CDR1 KGHDR, CDR2 SFDVKD. This CDR3 is CATSDPLGGATSTDTQYF. In nucleotides, the CDR3 is TGTGCCACCAGTGATCCTCTGGGGGGGGCCACTAGCACAGATACGCAGTATTTT.

This clonotype has a handful of counts. The genes are TRBV7-9 and TRBJ2-5; D gene uncertain. In germline, CDR1 is SEHNR, CDR2 FQNEAQ (reference sequence). The V end lost 0 bases, the J end lost 5 bases, and 7 bases lay between the germline ends. The CDR3 length is 13 residues. CDR3 amino acids: CASSLAAMETQYF. The CDR3 DNA follows: TGTGCCAGCAGCTTAGCGGCAATGGAGACCCAGTACTTC.

The chain joins TRBV4-2 to TRBJ1-2; D gene unclear. Germline V gives CDR1 LGHNA, CDR2 YNFKEQ. Trimming cost V 0 bases and J 2 bases, with 7 bases left between them. The CDR3 extends over 14 amino acids. The CDR3 sequence is CASSQDPGNYGYTF. DNA for the CDR3: TGTGCCAGCAGCCAAGATCCGGGAAACTATGGCTACACCTTC.

The genes are TRBV6-5 and TRBJ1-6; possible D gene TRBD1, 6 bases. V lost 2 bases and J 11 bases, leaving 10 bases between the germline ends. The germline CDR1 and CDR2 sequences are MNHEY and SVGAGI. CDR3 length: 13 amino acids. The CDR3 loop is CASSYGGRTPLHF. The CDR3 DNA reads as TGTGCCAGCAGTTACGGGGGGCGAACACCCCTCCACTTT.

This clonotype was seen only a few times. The V gene is TRBV7-2, the J gene TRBJ1-1, with D possibly matching TRBD1 (5 bases). The CDR3 covers 14 residues. Trimming shortened V by 4 bases and J by 3 bases, and 12 bases separated the two germline ends. From germline, CDR1 is SGHTA and CDR2 FQGNSA. DNA for the CDR3: TGTGCCAGCAGCTCGCCGGAGGGACACACTGAAGCTTTCTTT. Translation: CASSSPEGHTEAFF.

This clonotype was counted a few times. The rearrangement uses TRBV27 and TRBJ2-1, with D possibly matching TRBD2 (5 bases). The CDR3 has 16 residues. The germline V gene encodes CDR1 MNHEY and CDR2 SMNVEV (reference sequence). The V end lost 2 bases, the J end lost 0 bases, and 11 bases lay between the germline ends. The CDR3 nucleotides read TGTGCCAGCAGTTTAGCTAGCAGACCCTCCTACAATGAGCAGTTCTTC. The encoded protein is CASSLASRPSYNEQFF.

This clonotype was counted a few times. The chain carries TRBV5-1 and TRBJ2-1; 9 nucleotides agree with TRBD2. Per the germline V gene, CDR1 is SGHRS and CDR2 is YFSETQ. This CDR3 contains 17 residues. Trimming took 4 bases from V and 1 from J; bases not matched to a gene: 9. The CDR3 sequence: CASSPAPSGASYNEQFF. In DNA, the CDR3 is TGCGCCAGCAGCCCTGCTCCTAGCGGGGCATCCTACAATGAGCAGTTCTTC.

The chain is built from TRBV5-1 and TRBJ2-1, with 7 bases lining up with TRBD2. The CDR3 is 15 amino acids. V dropped 4 bases and J dropped 7; count of bases not matched to a gene: 11. CDR1 and CDR2 from the germline V gene are SGHRS and YFSETQ. Here the CDR3 reads CASSPSAGEGNEQFF. The CDR3 DNA is TGCGCCAGCAGCCCCTCGGCGGGAGAAGGGAATGAGCAGTTCTTC.

This clonotype was detected a few times. V is TRBV29-1 and J is TRBJ1-2, with no clear D. Germline V gene sequence: CDR1 SQVTM, CDR2 ANQGSEA. The CDR3 length is 12 residues. V lost 2 bases, J lost 9 bases, and 13 bases lay in between. The CDR3 loop is CSVEQPASSYTF. Here the CDR3 DNA reads TGCAGCGTTGAACAGCCAGCCTCGAGCTACACCTTC. Filled out from reference TRBV29-1 and TRBJ1-2, the complete variable domain reads SAVISQKPSRDICQRGTSLTIQCQVDSQVTMMFWYRQQPGQSLTLIATANQGSEATYESGFVIDKFPISRPNLTFSTLTVSNMSPEDSSIYLCSVEQPASSYTFGSGTRLTVV.

The J gene is TRBJ2-3, the V gene TRBV20-1; a weak D match, TRBD2 (5 bases). Germline CDR1 DFQATT, CDR2 SNEGSKA (reference sequence). The ends were cut back, 7 bases at V and 3 bases at J, with 26 bases in the middle. The CDR3 spans 17 residues. CDR3 sequence (DNA): TGCAGTGGCCAGGCTCCTAGCTTGAGGGATAGGACAGATACGCAGTATTTT. Encoded protein: CSGQAPSLRDRTDTQYF.

The rearrangement links TRBV10-3 to TRBJ2-5; a weak D match, TRBD1 (5 bases). From germline, CDR1 is ENHRY and CDR2 SYGVKD. This CDR3 spans 12 amino acids. The V and J ends lost 8 bases and 0 bases respectively, with 7 bases between them. This chain's CDR3 is CAIADNQETQYF. CDR3 sequence (DNA): TGTGCCATCGCGGACAACCAAGAGACCCAGTACTTC.

DNA of the CDR3: TGTGCCAGCAGCTTAGCGCAGGGACTAGATAATGAGCAGTTCTTC. It translates to CASSLAQGLDNEQFF. The chain recombines TRBV7-9 with TRBJ2-1; 8 bases match TRBD2. In germline, CDR1 is SEHNR, CDR2 FQNEAQ (reference sequence). There are 15 residues in the CDR3. V dropped 0 bases and J dropped 7; count of bases not matched to a gene: 5. Filled out from reference TRBV7-9 and TRBJ2-1, the complete variable domain reads DTGVSQNPRHKITKRGQNVTFRCDPISEHNRLYWYRQTLGQGPEFLTYFQNEAQLEKSRLLSDRFSAERPKGSFSTLEIQRTEQGDSAMYLCASSLAQGLDNEQFFGPGTRLTVL.

The chain has TRBV6-2 or TRBV6-3 and TRBJ2-1; 7 bases align to TRBD1. Germline-derived CDR1 and CDR2 are MNHEY and SVGEGT. With V trimmed by 4 bases and J by 9 bases, 15 bases remained unmatched. CDR3 length equals 16 residues. CDR3: CASSSLRTGGWGEQFF. As DNA, the CDR3 is TGTGCCAGCAGTTCCCTCAGGACAGGTGGTTGGGGTGAGCAGTTCTTC.

The rearrangement links TRBV28 to TRBJ2-7; 8 bases are shared with TRBD2. The V and J ends lost 2 bases and 2 bases, in that order; junction bases with no gene match: 8. In germline, CDR1 is MDHEN, CDR2 SYDVKM. The CDR3 has 16 amino acids. For the CDR3, the DNA is TGTGCCAGCAGTTTAGGCCTAGCGGGTTTAGCCTACGAGCAGTACTTC. Encoded protein: CASSLGLAGLAYEQYF.

This clonotype was seen a few times. The rearrangement joins TRBV20-1 to TRBJ1-2; 7 nucleotides line up with TRBD1. The CDR3 length is 15 residues. The V gene end was trimmed by 1 base and the J gene end by 7 bases; junction bases not matched to a gene: 12. Looked up from germline, CDR1 is DFQATT and CDR2 is SNEGSKA (reference sequence). The CDR3 nucleotides are TGCAGTGCTAGAGTCGGGGCAGGGGGTATGGCTGGCTACACCTTC. This translates into CSARVGAGGMAGYTF.

This clonotype has more than one count but fewer than ten. Mismatch with germline at one junction end may stem from a read error. The V gene is TRBV24-1, the J gene TRBJ2-7; a possible D gene is TRBD2 (6 bases). The CDR3 has 14 residues. The germline V gene encodes CDR1 KGHDR and CDR2 SFDVKD. CDR3 nucleotide sequence: TGTGCCACCAGTGATTTGCATCGGGGGTACGGGCAGTACTTC. It codes for CATSDLHRGYGQYF.

The chain recombines TRBV3-1 with TRBJ1-2, with D unclear. The V end lost 1 base, the J end lost 3 bases, and 9 bases lay between the germline ends. CDR1 and CDR2 from the germline V gene are LGHDT and YNNKEL (reference sequence). The CDR3 covers 14 residues. The CDR3 bases are TGTGCCAGCAGCCAAGGGGTATCCCACTATGGCTACACCTTC. Translation gives CASSQGVSHYGYTF.

The chain carries TRBV20-1 and TRBJ2-3, with D maybe TRBD2 (5 bases). Germline V lookup: CDR1 DFQATT, CDR2 SNEGSKA (reference sequence). The V end lost 3 bases, the J end lost 0 bases, and 16 bases lay between the germline ends. The CDR3 has 16 amino acids. CDR3 coding DNA: TGCAGTGCTAGTCCAGACACCTGGACTAGCACAGATACGCAGTATTTT. Encoded protein: CSASPDTWTSTDTQYF.

This chain links TRBV29-1 with TRBJ1-3; the D gene is possibly TRBD1 (5 bases). V was trimmed by 4 bases and J by 4 bases, leaving 17 bases between them. The CDR3 has 15 amino acids. CDR1 is SQVTM and CDR2 is ANQGSEA in the germline V gene. The CDR3 spells CSVAQGQGGGNTIYF. The CDR3 DNA is TGCAGCGTTGCCCAGGGCCAGGGAGGAGGAAACACCATATATTTT.

This clonotype came up a few times. The gene calls are TRBV9 and TRBJ2-7; tentative D call: TRBD2 (5 bases). Trimming cost V 0 bases and J 1 base, with 8 bases left between them. CDR3 length: 14 residues. CDR1 SGDLS and CDR2 YYNGEE come from the germline V gene. The CDR3 here is CASSVALASYEQYF. CDR3 nucleotides: TGTGCCAGCAGCGTAGCCCTAGCTTCCTACGAGCAGTACTTC.